This TCR beta chain was sequenced in a study of cytomegalovirus exposure and HLA in healthy donors. Broader study findings: Cytomegalovirus-associated TCR beta chains were listed, numbering 164. With later analysis, a missense DCLRE1C variant became linked to TCR beta V- and J-gene trimming. Reported performance of the classifier showed diagnosis of cytomegalovirus status with high specificity and sensitivity.

Regarding this clone: The antigen remains unidentified.

PCR amplification relied on 60 Vbeta primers (plus 13 Jbeta primers). Here immunoSEQ multiplex PCR was the method, and the copy in TCRdb shows in-frame clones only, minus some. The sample includes 100,000 or so clones, 82% of them seen just once. The clonotype originates from a man aged 30 to 39 in good health and CMV-seropositive. The sample comprised PBMCs.

The CDR3 loop reads CASSVGAGGGNEQFF. The CDR3 DNA reads as TGTGCCAGCAGCGTAGGTGCGGGAGGGGGCAATGAGCAGTTCTTC. V usage is TRBV9 and J usage is TRBJ2-1; TRBD2 aligns across 9 bases. The CDR3 loop spans 15 amino acids. Germline values: CDR1 SGDLS, CDR2 YYNGEE. V trimming: 0 bases; J trimming: 6 bases; junction bases outside the gene matches: 4.